These 7 T cell receptor beta chains were sequenced from one sample in a study of T cells in Graves' hyperthyroidism and ophthalmopathy. RNA transcripts provided the source from which TCR beta CDR3 regions were amplified. When the TCR CDR3 underwent first-round RT-PCR, the HTBI primer set was used. In TCRdb, the multiplex PCR reads were re-called with MiXCR into one record per CDR3 protein. The sample has fewer than 450,000 distinct CDR3 sequences; around an eighth are singletons. Sequencing was done on a sample of blood. Receptor source: a man between 45 and 60 years old with Graves' ophthalmopathy.

This clonotype has only a few counts. CDR3 DNA: TGTGCCAGCAGCCCTCCGACTAGCGGGAGGGGCGAGACCCAGTACTTC. It codes for CASSPPTSGRGETQYF. The rearrangement links TRBV4-2 to TRBJ2-5, with 14 nucleotides matching TRBD2. The germline V gene has CDR1 LGHNA and CDR2 YNFKEQ. With V trimmed by 4 bases and J by 5 bases, 6 bases remained unmatched. The CDR3 has 16 amino acids.

Details on this clonotype: At one end, the junction sequence differs from germline, possibly due to a read error. The CDR3 DNA sequence: TGTGCAAGCAGCATTGGGACTTCGGCGGGGTACGAGCAGTACTTC. It translates to CASSIGTSAGYEQYF. The chain carries TRBV11-2 and TRBJ2-7; D is possibly TRBD2 (6 bases). Germline lookup yields CDR1 SGHAT and CDR2 FQNNGV. CDR3 length: 15 amino acids.

This clonotype was seen more than once but under ten times. This chain uses TRBV7-9 with TRBJ2-2; 14 bases agree with TRBD2. The CDR3 is made up of 19 amino acids. V lost 4 bases and J lost 2; bases outside the gene matches: 9. Germline V lookup: CDR1 SEHNR, CDR2 FQNEAQ (reference sequence). The CDR3 DNA is TGTGCCAGCAGCTATCCGGGACTAGCGGGAGCCACAAACACCGGGGAGCTGTTTTTT. Protein sequence: CASSYPGLAGATNTGELFF.

Ten or more counts support this clonotype. This CDR3 reads CASSPPPGLGSTDTQYF. The CDR3 bases are TGCGCCAGCAGCCCCCCCCCAGGGTTGGGGTCCACAGATACGCAGTATTTT. This rearrangement joins TRBV5-1 to TRBJ2-3, with D possibly matching TRBD1 (5 bases). Trimming shortened V by 4 bases and J by 2 bases, and 20 bases separated the two germline ends. Germline V gene lookup returns CDR1 SGHRS and CDR2 YFSETQ. The CDR3 sequence is 17 residues long.

A note on this clonotype: This may be a read error: a much more frequent sequence differs by one nucleotide. V is TRBV30 and J is TRBJ1-2; 7 nucleotides line up with TRBD1. Per the germline V gene, CDR1 is GTSNPN and CDR2 is SVGIG (reference sequence). The CDR3 runs 14 residues. CDR3 DNA: TGTGCCTGGAAAGCCACAGGGGTGGGCTATGGCTGCACCTTC. It translates to CAWKATGVGYGCTF.

This clonotype was counted many times. This chain uses TRBV29-1 with TRBJ2-1, with 11 bases identical to TRBD2. CDR3 size: 14 residues. The V gene end was trimmed by 6 bases and the J gene end by 7 bases; junction bases not matched to a gene: 8. CDR1 and CDR2 from the germline V gene are SQVTM and ANQGSEA. The CDR3 sequence: CSVVLAGAKNEQFF. CDR3 in DNA: TGCAGCGTCGTACTAGCGGGAGCTAAGAATGAGCAGTTCTTC.

The chain is built from TRBV20-1 and TRBJ2-3; D may match TRBD1 or TRBD2 (6 bases each). The V end lost 0 bases, the J end lost 0 bases, and 13 bases lay between the germline ends. CDR1 is DFQATT, CDR2 SNEGSKA, per germline (reference sequence). CDR3 length equals 16 residues. The CDR3 loop is CSAREAGGGSTDTQYF. Here the CDR3 DNA reads TGCAGTGCTAGAGAGGCCGGGGGCGGGAGCACAGATACGCAGTATTTT.